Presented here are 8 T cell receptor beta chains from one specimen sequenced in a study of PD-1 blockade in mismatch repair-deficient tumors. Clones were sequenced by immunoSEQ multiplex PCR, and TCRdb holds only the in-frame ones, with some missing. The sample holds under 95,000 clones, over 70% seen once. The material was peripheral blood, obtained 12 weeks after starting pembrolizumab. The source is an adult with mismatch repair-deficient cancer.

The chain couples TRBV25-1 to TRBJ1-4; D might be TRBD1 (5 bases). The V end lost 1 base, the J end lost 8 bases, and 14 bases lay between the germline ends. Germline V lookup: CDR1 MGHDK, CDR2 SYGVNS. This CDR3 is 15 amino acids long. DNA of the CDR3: TGTGCCAGCAGTGAATCAAGGCAGGGTGACGAAAAACTGTTTTTT. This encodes CASSESRQGDEKLFF.

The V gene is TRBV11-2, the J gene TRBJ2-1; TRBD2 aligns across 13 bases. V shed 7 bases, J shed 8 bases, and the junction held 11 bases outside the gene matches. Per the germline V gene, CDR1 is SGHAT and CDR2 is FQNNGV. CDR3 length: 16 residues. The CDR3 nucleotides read TGTGCCAGCACCCTTAGTGGGACTAGCGGGACCTATGAGCAGTTCTTC. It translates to CASTLSGTSGTYEQFF.

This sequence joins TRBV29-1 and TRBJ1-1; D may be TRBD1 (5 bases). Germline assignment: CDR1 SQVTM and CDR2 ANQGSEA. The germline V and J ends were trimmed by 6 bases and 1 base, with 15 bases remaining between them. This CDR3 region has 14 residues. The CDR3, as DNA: TGCAGCGTCCCGACACAGGCTGGGAACACTGAAGCTTTCTTT. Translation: CSVPTQAGNTEAFF.

The CDR3 reads CASKVTGNTEAFF. DNA of the CDR3: TGTGCCAGCAAAGTCACGGGTAACACTGAAGCTTTCTTT. The rearrangement joins TRBV6-1 to TRBJ1-1; D uncertain. Trimming cost V 7 bases and J 2 bases, with 11 bases left between them. The CDR3 loop spans 13 amino acids. Germline loops: CDR1 MNHNS, CDR2 SASEGT.

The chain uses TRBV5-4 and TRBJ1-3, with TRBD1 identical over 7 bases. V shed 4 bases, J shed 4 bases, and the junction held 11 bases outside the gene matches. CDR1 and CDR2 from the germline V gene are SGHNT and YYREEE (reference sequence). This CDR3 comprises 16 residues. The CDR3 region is CASSRPGQKSGNTIYF. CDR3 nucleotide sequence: TGTGCCAGCAGCAGACCGGGACAGAAATCAGGAAACACCATATATTTT.

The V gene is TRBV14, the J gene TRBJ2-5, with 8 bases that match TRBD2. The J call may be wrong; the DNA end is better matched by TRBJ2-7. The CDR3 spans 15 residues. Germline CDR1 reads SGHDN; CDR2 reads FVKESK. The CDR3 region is CASSQGLAKFYEQYF. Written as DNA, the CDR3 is TGTGCCAGCAGCCAAGGACTAGCGAAGTTCTACGAGCAGTACTTC.

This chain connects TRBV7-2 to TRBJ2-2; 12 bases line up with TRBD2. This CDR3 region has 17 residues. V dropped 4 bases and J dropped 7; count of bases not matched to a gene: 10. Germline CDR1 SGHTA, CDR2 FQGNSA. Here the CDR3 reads CASSSVLAGGMSGELFF. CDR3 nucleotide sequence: TGTGCCAGCAGCTCGGTACTAGCGGGAGGAATGAGCGGGGAGCTGTTTTTT.

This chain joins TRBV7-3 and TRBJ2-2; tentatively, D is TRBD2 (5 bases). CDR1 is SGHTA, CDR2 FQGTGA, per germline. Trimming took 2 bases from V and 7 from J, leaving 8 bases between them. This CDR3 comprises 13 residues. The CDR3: CASSLRGGGELFF. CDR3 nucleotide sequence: TGTGCCAGCAGCTTACGCGGAGGCGGGGAGCTGTTTTTT.